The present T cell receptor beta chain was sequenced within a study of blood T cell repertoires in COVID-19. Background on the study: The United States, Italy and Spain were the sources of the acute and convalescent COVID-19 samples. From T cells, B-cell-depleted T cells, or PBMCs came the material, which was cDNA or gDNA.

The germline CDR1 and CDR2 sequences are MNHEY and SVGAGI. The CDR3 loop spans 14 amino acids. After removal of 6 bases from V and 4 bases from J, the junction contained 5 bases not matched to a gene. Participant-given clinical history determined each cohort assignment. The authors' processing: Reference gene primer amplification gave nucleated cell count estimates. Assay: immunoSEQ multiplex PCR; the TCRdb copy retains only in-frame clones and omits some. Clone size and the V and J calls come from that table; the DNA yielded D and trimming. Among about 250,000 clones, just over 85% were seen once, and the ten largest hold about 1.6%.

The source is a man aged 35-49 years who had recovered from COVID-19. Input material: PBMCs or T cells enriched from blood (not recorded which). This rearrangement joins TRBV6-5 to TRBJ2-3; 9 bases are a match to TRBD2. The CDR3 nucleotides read TGTGCCAGCAGGTGGGGACTAGCAGCAGATACGCAGTATTTT. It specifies CASRWGLAADTQYF.